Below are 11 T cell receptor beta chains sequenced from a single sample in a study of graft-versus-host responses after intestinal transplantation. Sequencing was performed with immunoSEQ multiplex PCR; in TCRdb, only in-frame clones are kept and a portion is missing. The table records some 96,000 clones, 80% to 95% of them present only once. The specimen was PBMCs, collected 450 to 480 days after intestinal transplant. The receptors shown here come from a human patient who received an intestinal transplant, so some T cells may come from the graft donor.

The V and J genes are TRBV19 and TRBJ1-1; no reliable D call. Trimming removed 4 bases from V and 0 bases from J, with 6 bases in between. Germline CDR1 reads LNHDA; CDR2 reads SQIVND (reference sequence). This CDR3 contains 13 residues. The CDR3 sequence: CASSTTLNTEAFF. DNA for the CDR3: TGTGCCAGTAGTACGACTTTGAACACTGAAGCTTTCTTT.

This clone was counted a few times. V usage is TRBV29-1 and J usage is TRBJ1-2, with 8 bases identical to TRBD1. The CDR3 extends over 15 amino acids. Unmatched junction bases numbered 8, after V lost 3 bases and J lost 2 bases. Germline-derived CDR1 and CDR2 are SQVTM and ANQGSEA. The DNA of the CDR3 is TGCAGCGTTGATACAGGGGGGGGCGTGAACTATGGCTACACCTTC. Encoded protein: CSVDTGGGVNYGYTF.

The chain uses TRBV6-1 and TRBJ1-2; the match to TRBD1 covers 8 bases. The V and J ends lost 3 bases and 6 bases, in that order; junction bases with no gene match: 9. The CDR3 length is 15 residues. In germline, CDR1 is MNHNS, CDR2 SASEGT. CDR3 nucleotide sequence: TGTGCCAGCAGTGAGTCAGGGGGCCTGGTAGATGGCTACACCTTC. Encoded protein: CASSESGGLVDGYTF.

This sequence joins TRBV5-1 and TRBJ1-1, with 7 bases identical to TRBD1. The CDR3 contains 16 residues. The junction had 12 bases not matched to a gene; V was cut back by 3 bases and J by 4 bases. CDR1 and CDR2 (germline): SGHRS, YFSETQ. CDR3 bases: TGCGCCAGCAGCTCAAAAGGGGGCGCGGCAATCACTGAAGCTTTCTTT. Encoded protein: CASSSKGGAAITEAFF.

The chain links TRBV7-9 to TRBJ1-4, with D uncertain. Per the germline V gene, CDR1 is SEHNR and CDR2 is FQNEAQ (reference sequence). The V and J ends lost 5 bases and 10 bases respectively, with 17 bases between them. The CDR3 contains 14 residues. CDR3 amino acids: CASSPGFLEGKLFF. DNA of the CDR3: TGTGCCAGCAGCCCGGGTTTCTTAGAGGGAAAACTGTTTTTT.

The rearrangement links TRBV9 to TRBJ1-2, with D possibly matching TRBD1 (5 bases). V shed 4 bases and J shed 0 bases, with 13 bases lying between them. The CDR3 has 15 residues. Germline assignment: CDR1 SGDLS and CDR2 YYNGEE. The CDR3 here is CASSKSDTPNYGYTF. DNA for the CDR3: TGTGCCAGCAGCAAATCGGACACTCCTAACTATGGCTACACCTTC. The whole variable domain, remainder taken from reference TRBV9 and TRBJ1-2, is DSGVTQTPKHLITATGQRVTLRCSPRSGDLSVYWYQQSLDQGLQFLIQYYNGEERAKGNILERFSAQQFPDLHSELNLSSLELGDSALYFCASSKSDTPNYGYTFGSGTRLTVV.

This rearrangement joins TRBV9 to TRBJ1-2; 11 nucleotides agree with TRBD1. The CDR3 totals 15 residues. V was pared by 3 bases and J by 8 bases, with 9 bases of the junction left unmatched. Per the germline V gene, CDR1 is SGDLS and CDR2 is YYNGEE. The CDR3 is CASSAPGQGAEGYTF. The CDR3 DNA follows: TGTGCCAGCAGCGCGCCCGGACAGGGGGCTGAAGGCTACACCTTC. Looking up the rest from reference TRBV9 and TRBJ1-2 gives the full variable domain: DSGVTQTPKHLITATGQRVTLRCSPRSGDLSVYWYQQSLDQGLQFLIQYYNGEERAKGNILERFSAQQFPDLHSELNLSSLELGDSALYFCASSAPGQGAEGYTFGSGTRLTVV.

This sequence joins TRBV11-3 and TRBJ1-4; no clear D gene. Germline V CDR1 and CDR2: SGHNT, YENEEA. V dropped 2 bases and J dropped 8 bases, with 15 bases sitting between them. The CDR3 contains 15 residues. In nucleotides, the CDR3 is TGTGCCAGCAGCTTAAACGGACCCGGGAACGAAAAACTGTTTTTT. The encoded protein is CASSLNGPGNEKLFF.

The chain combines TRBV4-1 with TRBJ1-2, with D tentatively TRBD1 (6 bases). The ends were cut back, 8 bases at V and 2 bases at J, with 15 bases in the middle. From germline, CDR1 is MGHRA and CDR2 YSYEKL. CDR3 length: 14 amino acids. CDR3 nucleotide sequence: TGCGCCAGCGCTCCGCGGGGGCAGAACTATGGCTACACCTTC. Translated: CASAPRGQNYGYTF.

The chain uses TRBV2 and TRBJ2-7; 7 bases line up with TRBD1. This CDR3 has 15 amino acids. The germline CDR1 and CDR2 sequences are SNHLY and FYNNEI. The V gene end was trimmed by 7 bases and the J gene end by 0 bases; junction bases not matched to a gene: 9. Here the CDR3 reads CASTKTGPFSYEQYF. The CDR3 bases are TGTGCCAGCACCAAGACAGGGCCGTTCTCCTACGAGCAGTACTTC.

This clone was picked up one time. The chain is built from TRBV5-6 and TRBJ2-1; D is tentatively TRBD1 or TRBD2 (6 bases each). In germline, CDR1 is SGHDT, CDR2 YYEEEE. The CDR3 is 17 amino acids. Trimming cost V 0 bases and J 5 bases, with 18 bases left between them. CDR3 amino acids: CASSLVGWGAPNNEQFF. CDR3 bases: TGTGCCAGCAGCTTGGTGGGGTGGGGGGCCCCTAACAATGAGCAGTTCTTC.